This T cell receptor (beta chain) was observed in a study of CD8 T cells in Susac syndrome. Study conclusions and caveats: The authors acknowledged that the study's TCR sequencing and HLA analysis involved relatively few individuals. Susac syndrome CD8+ repertoires were clonally expanded, most strongly in CD8+ TEMRA cells.

Random hexamers served to reverse transcribe roughly 0.5 to 1 ug RNA. TCRdb passed the immunoSEQ multiplex PCR reads through MiXCR, listing each CDR3 protein once. This sample has about 130,000 distinct CDR3 sequences; approximately 96% occur once, and the top ten carry more than 0.2%. Sequencing of TCR beta drew on CD8+ and CD4+ T cells from blood. TEMRA cells underwent FACS enrichment and CD8+ and CD4+ T cells underwent negative isolation. Note on this clonotype: Antigen: not known.

Germline V gene lookup returns CDR1 LNHDA and CDR2 SQIVND (reference sequence). This CDR3 has 17 amino acids. V trimming: 5 bases; J trimming: 4 bases; junction bases outside the gene matches: 13. Source material: CD8+ T cells from PBMCs. The sequence was obtained from a human donor with Susac syndrome. The chain employs TRBV19 and TRBJ2-1, with 8 positions matching TRBD1. The CDR3 DNA reads as TGTGCCAGTAGTTCTGGACAGGGTCGGGACCAATACAATGAGCAGTTCTTC. Its protein product is CASSSGQGRDQYNEQFF.